This TCR beta chain originates from a study of blood T cells in healthy people across ages. The second PCR ran roughly 7 to 11 cycles with a sample-barcoded 5' primer and J-beta primers. Each CDR3 protein is one row after TCRdb ran MiXCR on the 5' RACE reads. This sample yields about 900,000 distinct CDR3 sequences, of which under 80% are seen a single time; 25% to 30% belongs to the top ten. Trimming cost V 7 bases and J 5 bases; bases outside gene matches: 7. The germline V gene has CDR1 SQVTM and CDR2 ANQGSEA. The CDR3 has 13 residues. This TCR came from a man younger than 45 in good health. Input material: blood. This chain links TRBV29-1 with TRBJ2-1; 8 nucleotides match TRBD1. This CDR3 reads CSAHRGSDNEQFF. The CDR3 DNA reads TGCAGCGCCCACAGGGGGTCGGACAATGAGCAGTTCTTC.